The T cell receptor beta chain described here comes from a study of CXCR3-negative and CXCR3-positive naive CD8 T cells. Whole-study results and caveats: Hydrophobicity was higher for TRB CDR3s found in CXCR3-positive naive cells than in CXCR3-negative naive cells.

Turning to this clonotype: Its specificity is unknown.

Via 5' RACE with UMI labels, TRB cDNA libraries were prepared. TCRdb reanalyzed the 5' RACE reads and collapses them to one entry per CDR3 protein, without DNA. The sample's table shows about 89,000 distinct CDR3 sequences. The sample taken for sequencing was naive CXCR3+ CD8+ T cells from blood. The sample's subset: CD45RO-CCR7+CD27+CD95- naive CD8+ T cells expressing CXCR3 (TNR3+). The TCR sequence derives from a human donor in good health. Some clones in this sample may be carry-over from other donors' samples.

The chain's CDR3 is CASSRSSGHYEQYF. The chain carries TRBV6-5 and TRBJ2-7; checking the TCRdb D call of TRBD2 is not possible without DNA. Germline V gives CDR1 MNHEY, CDR2 SVGAGI. This CDR3 is built from 14 residues.